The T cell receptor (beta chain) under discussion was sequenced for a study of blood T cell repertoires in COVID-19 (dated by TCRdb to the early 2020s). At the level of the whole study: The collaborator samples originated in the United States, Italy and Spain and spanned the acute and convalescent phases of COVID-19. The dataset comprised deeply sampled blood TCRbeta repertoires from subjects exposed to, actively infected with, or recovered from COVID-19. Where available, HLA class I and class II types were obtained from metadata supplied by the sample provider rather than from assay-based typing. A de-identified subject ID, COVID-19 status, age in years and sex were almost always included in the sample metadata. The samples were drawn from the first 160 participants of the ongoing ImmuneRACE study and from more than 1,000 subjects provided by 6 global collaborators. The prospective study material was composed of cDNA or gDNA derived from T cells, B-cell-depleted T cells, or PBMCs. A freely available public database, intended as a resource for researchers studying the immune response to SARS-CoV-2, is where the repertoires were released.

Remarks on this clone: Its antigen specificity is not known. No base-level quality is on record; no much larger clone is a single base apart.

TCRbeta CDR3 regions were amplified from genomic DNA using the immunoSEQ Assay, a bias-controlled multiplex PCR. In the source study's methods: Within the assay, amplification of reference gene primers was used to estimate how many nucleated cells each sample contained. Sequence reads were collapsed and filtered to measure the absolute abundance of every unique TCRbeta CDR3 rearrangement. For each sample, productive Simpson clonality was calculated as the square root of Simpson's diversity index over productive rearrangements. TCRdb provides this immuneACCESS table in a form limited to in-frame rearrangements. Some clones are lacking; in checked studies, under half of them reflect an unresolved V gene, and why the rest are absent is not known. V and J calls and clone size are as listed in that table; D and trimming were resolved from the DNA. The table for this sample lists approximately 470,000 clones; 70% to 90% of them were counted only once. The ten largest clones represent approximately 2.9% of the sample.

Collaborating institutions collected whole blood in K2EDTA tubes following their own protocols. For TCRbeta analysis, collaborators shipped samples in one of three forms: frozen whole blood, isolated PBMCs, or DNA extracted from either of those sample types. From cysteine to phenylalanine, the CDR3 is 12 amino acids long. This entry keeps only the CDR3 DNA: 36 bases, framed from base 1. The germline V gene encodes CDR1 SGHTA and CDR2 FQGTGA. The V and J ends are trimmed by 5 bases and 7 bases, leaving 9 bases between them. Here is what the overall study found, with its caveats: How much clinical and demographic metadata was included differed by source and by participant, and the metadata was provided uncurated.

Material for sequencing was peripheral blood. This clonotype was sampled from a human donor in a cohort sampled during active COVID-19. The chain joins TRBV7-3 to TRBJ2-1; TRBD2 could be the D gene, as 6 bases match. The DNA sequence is TGTGCCAGCAGCCGTAGCGGAAATGAGCAGTTCTTC. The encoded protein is CASSRSGNEQFF.